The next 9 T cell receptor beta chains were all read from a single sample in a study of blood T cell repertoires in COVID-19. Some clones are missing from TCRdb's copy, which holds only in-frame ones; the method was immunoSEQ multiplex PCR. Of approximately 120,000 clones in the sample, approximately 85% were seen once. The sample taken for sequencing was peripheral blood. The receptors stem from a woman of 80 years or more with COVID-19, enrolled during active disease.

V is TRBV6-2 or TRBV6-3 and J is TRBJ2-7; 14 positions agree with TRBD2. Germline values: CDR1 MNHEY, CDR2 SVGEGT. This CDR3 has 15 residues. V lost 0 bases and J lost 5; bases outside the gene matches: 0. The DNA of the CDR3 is TGTGCCAGCAGTTACTCGGGACTAGCGGGAGACGAGCAGTACTTC. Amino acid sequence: CASSYSGLAGDEQYF.

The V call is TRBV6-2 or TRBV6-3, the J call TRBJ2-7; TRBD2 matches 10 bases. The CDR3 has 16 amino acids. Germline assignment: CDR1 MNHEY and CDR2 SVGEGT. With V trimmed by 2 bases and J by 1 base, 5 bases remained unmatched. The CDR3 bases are TGTGCCAGCAGTTACCCCGGACTAGCGGCGTCCTACGAGCAGTACTTC. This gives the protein CASSYPGLAASYEQYF.

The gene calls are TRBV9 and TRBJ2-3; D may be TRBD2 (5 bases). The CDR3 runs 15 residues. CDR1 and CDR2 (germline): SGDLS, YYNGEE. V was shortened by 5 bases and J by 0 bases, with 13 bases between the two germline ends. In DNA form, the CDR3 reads TGTGCCAGCAGTCCCCCTGGCGGGAGCACAGATACGCAGTATTTT. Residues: CASSPPGGSTDTQYF.

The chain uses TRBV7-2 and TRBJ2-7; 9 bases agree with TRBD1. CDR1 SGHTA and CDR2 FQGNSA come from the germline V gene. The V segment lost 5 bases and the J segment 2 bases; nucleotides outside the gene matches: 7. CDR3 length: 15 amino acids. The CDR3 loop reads CASSPGTGYAYEQYF. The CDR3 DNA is TGTGCCAGCAGCCCTGGGACAGGGTATGCCTACGAGCAGTACTTC.

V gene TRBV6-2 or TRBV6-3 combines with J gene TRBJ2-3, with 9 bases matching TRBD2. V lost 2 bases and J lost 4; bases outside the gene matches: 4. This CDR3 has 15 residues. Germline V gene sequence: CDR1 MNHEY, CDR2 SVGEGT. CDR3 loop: CASSYTLAGPDTQYF. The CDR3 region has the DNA TGTGCCAGCAGTTACACCCTAGCGGGACCAGATACGCAGTATTTT.

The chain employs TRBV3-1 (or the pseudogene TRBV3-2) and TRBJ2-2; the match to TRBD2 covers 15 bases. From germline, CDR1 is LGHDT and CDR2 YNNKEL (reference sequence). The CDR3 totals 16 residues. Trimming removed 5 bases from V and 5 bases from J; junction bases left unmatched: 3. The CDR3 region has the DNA TGTGCCAGCAGCAGAGGACTAGCGGGGGGGACCGGGGAGCTGTTTTTT. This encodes CASSRGLAGGTGELFF.

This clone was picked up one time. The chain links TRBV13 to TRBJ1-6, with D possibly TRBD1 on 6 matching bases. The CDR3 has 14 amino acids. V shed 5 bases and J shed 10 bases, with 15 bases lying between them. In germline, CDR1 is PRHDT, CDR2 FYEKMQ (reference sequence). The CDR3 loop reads CASSQQGAGSPLHF. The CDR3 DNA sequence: TGTGCCAGCAGCCAACAGGGCGCTGGGTCACCCCTCCACTTT.

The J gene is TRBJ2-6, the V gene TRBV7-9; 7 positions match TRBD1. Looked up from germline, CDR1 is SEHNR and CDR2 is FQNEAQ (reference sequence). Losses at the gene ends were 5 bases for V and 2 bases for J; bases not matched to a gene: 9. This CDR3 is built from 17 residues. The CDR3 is CASSKEGTEAGANVLTF. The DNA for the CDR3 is TGTGCCAGCAGCAAAGAGGGGACAGAGGCTGGGGCCAACGTCCTGACTTTC. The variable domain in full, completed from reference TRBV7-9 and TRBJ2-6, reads DTGVSQNPRHKITKRGQNVTFRCDPISEHNRLYWYRQTLGQGPEFLTYFQNEAQLEKSRLLSDRFSAERPKGSFSTLEIQRTEQGDSAMYLCASSKEGTEAGANVLTFGAGSRLTVL.

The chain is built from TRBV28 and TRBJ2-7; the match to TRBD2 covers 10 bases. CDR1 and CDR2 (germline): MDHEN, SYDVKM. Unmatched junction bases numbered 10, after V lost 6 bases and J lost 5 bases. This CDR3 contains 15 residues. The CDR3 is CASRTRGLAENEQYF. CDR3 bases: TGTGCCAGCAGAACACGAGGACTAGCGGAGAACGAGCAGTACTTC.